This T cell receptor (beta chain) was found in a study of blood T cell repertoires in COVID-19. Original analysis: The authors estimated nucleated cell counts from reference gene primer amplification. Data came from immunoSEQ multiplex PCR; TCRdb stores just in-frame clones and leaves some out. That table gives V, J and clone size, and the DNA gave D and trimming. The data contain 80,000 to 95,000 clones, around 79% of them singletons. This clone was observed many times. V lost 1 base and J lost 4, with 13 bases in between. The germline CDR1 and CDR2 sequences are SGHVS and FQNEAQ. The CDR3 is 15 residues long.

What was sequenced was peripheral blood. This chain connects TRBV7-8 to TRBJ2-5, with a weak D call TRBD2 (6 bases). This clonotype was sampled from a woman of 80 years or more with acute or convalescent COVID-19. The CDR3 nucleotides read TGTGCCAGCAGCTTAGAAAGGGCGGGGAGAGAGACCCAGTACTTC. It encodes CASSLERAGRETQYF.